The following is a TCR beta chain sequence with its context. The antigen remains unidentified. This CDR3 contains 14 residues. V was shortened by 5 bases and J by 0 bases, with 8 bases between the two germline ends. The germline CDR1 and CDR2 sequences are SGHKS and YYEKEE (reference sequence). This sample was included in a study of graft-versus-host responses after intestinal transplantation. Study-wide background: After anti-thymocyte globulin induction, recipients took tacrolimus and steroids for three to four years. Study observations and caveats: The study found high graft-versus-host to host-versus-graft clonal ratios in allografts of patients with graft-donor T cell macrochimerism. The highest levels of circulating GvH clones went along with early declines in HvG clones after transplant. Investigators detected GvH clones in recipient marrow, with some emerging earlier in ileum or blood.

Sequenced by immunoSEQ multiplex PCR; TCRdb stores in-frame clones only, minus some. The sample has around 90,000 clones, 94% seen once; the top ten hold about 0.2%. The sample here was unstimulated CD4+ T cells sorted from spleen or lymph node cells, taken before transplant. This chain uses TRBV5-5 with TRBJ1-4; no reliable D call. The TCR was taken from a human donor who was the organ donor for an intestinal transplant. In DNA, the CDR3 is TGTGCCAGCAGGGTGGCGGCAACTAATGAAAAACTGTTTTTT. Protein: CASRVAATNEKLFF.